Below, one TCR beta chain is given with its context. Its target is not known. This entry belongs to a study of shared clonotypes between healthy human individuals. Study-level background: CD4 naive cells filled three plates per donor, CD4 memory three, CD8 naive two and CD8 memory one.

Findings and caveats of the study: Few donors limited the genetic and exposure-history diversity represented. Estimated clonotype richness was generally higher in naive than memory subsets.

For every subset, genomic DNA was evenly distributed across several immunoSEQ plates. Libraries were prepared by immunoSEQ multiplex PCR; TCRdb keeps only in-frame clonotypes and omits some of them. The repertoire holds around 1.9 million clones, with about 93% as singletons. J lost 0 bases, V lost 0 bases, and 5 bases had no gene match. The CDR3 extends over 18 amino acids. Germline lookup yields CDR1 MGHRA and CDR2 YSYEKL. Cells designated naive CD8 were CD45RO-negative and were positively selected for CCR7, with terminally differentiated effector memory CD45RA+ cells excluded. Specimen: naive CD8+ T cells from PBMCs. The TCR comes from a man aged 18 to 30 in good health. Some clones in this sample may be carry-over from other donors' samples. This sequence joins TRBV4-1 and TRBJ1-6, with 7 bases aligning to TRBD1. The CDR3 coding sequence is TGCGCCAGCAGCCAAGATAAGGGACAGCTCTCCTATAATTCACCCCTCCACTTT. Translated, it gives CASSQDKGQLSYNSPLHF.